The TCR beta chain under discussion was sequenced for a study of cytomegalovirus exposure and HLA in healthy donors. Study-level points and caveats: Across donors, most TCRs were seen rarely, yet some public ones were widespread. Reportedly, cytomegalovirus status was diagnosed with high sensitivity and specificity. It was 160 or so TCR beta chains that were listed as cytomegalovirus-associated.

V was clipped by 8 bases and J by 2 bases, with 16 bases between them. This CDR3 is built from 14 residues. Germline CDR1 MNHEY, CDR2 SVGAGI. There are a few counts of this clone. Its antigen is unidentified. Profiled with immunoSEQ multiplex PCR; TCRdb holds only in-frame clones, not every one. The data contain about 120,000 clones, approximately 88% of them seen just once; the ten biggest clones take up about 1.7%. Sequenced material: PBMCs. The clonotype comes from a man younger than 35 in good health and CMV-seronegative. The chain couples TRBV6-5 to TRBJ2-7, with D tentatively TRBD2 (6 bases). CDR3 region: CASADVAEAYEQYF. CDR3 DNA: TGTGCCAGCGCAGATGTAGCGGAAGCCTACGAGCAGTACTTC.